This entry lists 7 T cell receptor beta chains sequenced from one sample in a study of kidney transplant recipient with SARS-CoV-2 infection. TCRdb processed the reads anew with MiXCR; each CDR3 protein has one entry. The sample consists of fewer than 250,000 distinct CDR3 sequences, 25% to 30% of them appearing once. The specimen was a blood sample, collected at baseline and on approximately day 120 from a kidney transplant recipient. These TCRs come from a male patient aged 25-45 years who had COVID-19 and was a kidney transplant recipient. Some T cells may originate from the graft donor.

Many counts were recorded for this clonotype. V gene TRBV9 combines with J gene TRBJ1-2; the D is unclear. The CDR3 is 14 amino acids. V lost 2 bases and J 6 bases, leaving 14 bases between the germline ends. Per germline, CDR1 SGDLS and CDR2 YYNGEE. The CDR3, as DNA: TGTGCCAGCAGCGTTGCGGGGAGTCGGGATGGCTACACCTTC. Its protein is CASSVAGSRDGYTF.

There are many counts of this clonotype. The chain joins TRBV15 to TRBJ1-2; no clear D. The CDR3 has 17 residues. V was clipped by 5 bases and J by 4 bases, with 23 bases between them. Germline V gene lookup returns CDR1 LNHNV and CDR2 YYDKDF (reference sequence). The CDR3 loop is CATSGVARCGKTYGYTF. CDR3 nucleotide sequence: TGTGCCACCAGCGGAGTGGCAAGGTGTGGAAAGACCTATGGCTACACCTTC. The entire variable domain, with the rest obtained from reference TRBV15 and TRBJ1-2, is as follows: DAMVIQNPRYQVTQFGKPVTLSCSQTLNHNVMYWYQQKSSQAPKLLFHYYDKDFNNEADTPDNFQSRRPNTSFCFLDIRSPGLGDTAMYLCATSGVARCGKTYGYTFGSGTRLTVV.

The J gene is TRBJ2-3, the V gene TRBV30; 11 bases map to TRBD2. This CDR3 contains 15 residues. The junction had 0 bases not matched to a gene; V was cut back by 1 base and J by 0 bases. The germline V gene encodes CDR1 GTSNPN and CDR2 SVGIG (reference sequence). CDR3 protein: CAWSGTSGSTDTQYF. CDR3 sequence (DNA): TGTGCCTGGAGTGGGACTAGCGGGAGCACAGATACGCAGTATTTT.

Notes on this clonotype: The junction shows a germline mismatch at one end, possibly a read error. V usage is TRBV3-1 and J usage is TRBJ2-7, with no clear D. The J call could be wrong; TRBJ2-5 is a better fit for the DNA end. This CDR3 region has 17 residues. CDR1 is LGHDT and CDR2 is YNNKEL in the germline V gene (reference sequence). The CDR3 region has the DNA TGTGCCAACAGCGCTTTGACTCCCATTTCTTTCTCTGAGACCCAGTACTTC. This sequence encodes CANSALTPISFSETQYF.

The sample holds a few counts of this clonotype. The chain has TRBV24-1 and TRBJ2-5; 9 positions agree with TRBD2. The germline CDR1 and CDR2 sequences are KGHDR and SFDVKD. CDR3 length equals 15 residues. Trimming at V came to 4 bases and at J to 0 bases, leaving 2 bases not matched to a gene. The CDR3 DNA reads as TGTGCCACCAGTGACCCTAGCGGGAACCAAGAGACCCAGTACTTC. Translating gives CATSDPSGNQETQYF.

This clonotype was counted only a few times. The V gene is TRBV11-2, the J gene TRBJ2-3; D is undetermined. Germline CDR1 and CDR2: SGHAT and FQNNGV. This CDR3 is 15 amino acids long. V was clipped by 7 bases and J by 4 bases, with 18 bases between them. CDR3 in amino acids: CASTPPITSPDTQYF. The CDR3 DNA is TGTGCCAGCACTCCCCCCATAACGAGCCCAGATACGCAGTATTTT.

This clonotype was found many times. CDR3 DNA: TGTGCCAGCAGTGATTTACTGACCTACGGAAGCAATCAGCCCCAGCATTTT. Protein product: CASSDLLTYGSNQPQHF. The chain employs TRBV2 and TRBJ1-5; the D is unclear. The CDR3 runs to 17 residues. Deletions cut 3 bases from V and 1 base from J, with 16 bases between. Germline V gene sequence: CDR1 SNHLY, CDR2 FYNNEI.